Listed here are 27 T cell receptor beta chains from one sample, sequenced in a study of blood T cell repertoires in COVID-19. Measured with immunoSEQ multiplex PCR; TCRdb has only the in-frame clones, and not every one. The table includes a few hundred thousand clones, roughly 86% detected once. What was sequenced was PBMCs or T cells enriched from blood (not recorded which). These receptors were collected from a man between 25 and 39 years old who had recovered from COVID-19.

V is TRBV5-4 and J is TRBJ1-2, with D possibly matching TRBD1 (5 bases). The germline V and J ends were trimmed by 1 base and 4 bases, with 11 bases remaining between them. This CDR3 is 14 amino acids long. From germline, CDR1 is SGHNT and CDR2 YYREEE (reference sequence). CDR3 protein: CASSLIGTIYGYTF. CDR3 nucleotide sequence: TGTGCCAGCAGCTTGATAGGGACTATCTATGGCTACACCTTC.

The chain combines TRBV19 with TRBJ1-2; D may be TRBD1 (5 bases). Germline V CDR1 and CDR2: LNHDA, SQIVND (reference sequence). The CDR3 loop spans 16 amino acids. Between the trimmed V and J ends, which lost 6 bases and 4 bases, there was a span of 21 bases. CDR3 sequence: CASSFFRQSAPYGYTF. In DNA, the CDR3 is TGTGCCAGTAGCTTCTTCCGACAGTCAGCTCCCTATGGCTACACCTTC.

The rearrangement links TRBV4-1 to TRBJ2-7; TRBD1 matches at 7 bases. V shed 2 bases and J 4 bases; nucleotides not matched to a gene: 17. The CDR3 totals 18 residues. CDR1 is MGHRA and CDR2 is YSYEKL in the germline V gene. The CDR3 nucleotides read TGCGCCAGCAGCCAACTTTTCATTTCCGGGACAGAGGAGTACGAGCAGTACTTC. The encoded protein is CASSQLFISGTEEYEQYF.

The J gene is TRBJ1-2, the V gene TRBV7-9; a possible D gene is TRBD1 (5 bases). The V end lost 5 bases, the J end lost 4 bases, and 17 bases lay between the germline ends. The CDR3 covers 15 residues. Germline V lookup: CDR1 SEHNR, CDR2 FQNEAQ (reference sequence). DNA for the CDR3: TGTGCCAGCAGCCCCCCCCGGGGGGTAATCTATGGCTACACCTTC. Translating it yields CASSPPRGVIYGYTF.

The V gene is TRBV2, the J gene TRBJ1-1; D gene unclear. The CDR3 is made up of 12 amino acids. Germline assignment: CDR1 SNHLY and CDR2 FYNNEI. V dropped 1 base and J dropped 11 bases, with 11 bases sitting between them. The CDR3 region has the DNA TGTGCCAGCAGTGAAGATTACCTGGAGGCTTTCTTT. Translated: CASSEDYLEAFF.

This rearrangement joins TRBV6-5 to TRBJ1-5; D ambiguous. This CDR3 is 14 amino acids long. Germline lookup yields CDR1 MNHEY and CDR2 SVGAGI. With 6 bases removed from V and 6 bases from J, the gap between germline ends came to 15 bases. In DNA, the CDR3 is TGTGCCAGCAGCTACGATGGGGAGAGTCAGCCCCAGCATTTT. This translates into CASSYDGESQPQHF.

This clone showed up just once. The chain employs TRBV29-1 and TRBJ1-2; TRBD1 is a possible D gene (6 bases). The germline CDR1 and CDR2 sequences are SQVTM and ANQGSEA. This CDR3 has 13 amino acids. Trimming shortened V by 8 bases and J by 8 bases, and 21 bases separated the two germline ends. CDR3 protein: CSISGGASFGYTF. The CDR3, as DNA: TGCAGCATTTCGGGGGGCGCCTCATTCGGCTACACCTTC.

The V gene is TRBV3-1 (or the pseudogene TRBV3-2), the J gene TRBJ2-7; D possibly corresponds to TRBD1 (5 bases). This CDR3 has 15 residues. V was clipped by 1 base and J by 3 bases, with 13 bases between them. Per germline, CDR1 LGHDT and CDR2 YNNKEL (reference sequence). The CDR3 bases are TGTGCCAGCAGCCAAGTCTCAGGGTACCGCTACGAGCAGTACTTC. It codes for CASSQVSGYRYEQYF.

The CDR3 DNA is TGTGCCAGCTCACTCCTGGGGCTGAGGGGGTCTCGACAGCCCCAGCATTTT. It is translated as CASSLLGLRGSRQPQHF. The genes are TRBV18 and TRBJ1-5; perhaps TRBD1 as D (6 bases). Trimming pared 4 bases from V and 7 bases from J, leaving 23 bases between. This CDR3 region has 17 residues. Germline values: CDR1 KGHSH, CDR2 LQKENI.

This sequence joins TRBV7-9 and TRBJ1-1; D ambiguous. Per germline, CDR1 SEHNR and CDR2 FQNEAQ (reference sequence). This CDR3 spans 13 amino acids. V shed 1 base and J shed 10 bases, with 13 bases lying between them. The CDR3 loop is CASSLEGRRGAFF. The CDR3 DNA reads as TGTGCCAGCAGCTTAGAGGGCCGTCGGGGAGCTTTCTTT. The variable domain in full, completed from reference TRBV7-9 and TRBJ1-1, reads DTGVSQNPRHKITKRGQNVTFRCDPISEHNRLYWYRQTLGQGPEFLTYFQNEAQLEKSRLLSDRFSAERPKGSFSTLEIQRTEQGDSAMYLCASSLEGRRGAFFGQGTRLTVV.

The V gene is TRBV7-9, the J gene TRBJ1-1; maybe TRBD1 (6 bases). Germline V gives CDR1 SEHNR, CDR2 FQNEAQ (reference sequence). Trimming left V 5 bases short and J 5 bases short, with 15 bases between. This CDR3 has 14 residues. The CDR3 DNA sequence: TGTGCCAGCAGCCAAGACTTAACAGGGACTGAAGCTTTCTTT. It specifies CASSQDLTGTEAFF. The variable domain in full, with the rest retrieved from reference TRBV7-9 and TRBJ1-1, is DTGVSQNPRHKITKRGQNVTFRCDPISEHNRLYWYRQTLGQGPEFLTYFQNEAQLEKSRLLSDRFSAERPKGSFSTLEIQRTEQGDSAMYLCASSQDLTGTEAFFGQGTRLTVV.

This clone was counted a single time. V gene TRBV5-1 combines with J gene TRBJ1-3; 7 bases line up with TRBD1. The CDR3 length is 14 residues. Germline values: CDR1 SGHRS, CDR2 YFSETQ. With V trimmed by 5 bases and J by 2 bases, 4 bases remained unmatched. The CDR3 sequence: CASRTGTAGNTIYF. The DNA for the CDR3 is TGCGCCAGCAGGACCGGGACAGCTGGAAACACCATATATTTT.

The rearrangement links TRBV4-2 to TRBJ1-5; 12 bases match TRBD1. The V gene's germline CDR1 is LGHNA and CDR2 YNFKEQ. This CDR3 has 15 amino acids. V shed 3 bases and J 7 bases; nucleotides not matched to a gene: 4. The CDR3 coding sequence is TGTGCCAGCAGCCAGTCCGGGACAGGGGGCCAGCCCCAGCATTTT. Protein: CASSQSGTGGQPQHF.

The chain is built from TRBV4-2 and TRBJ2-7; tentative D call: TRBD1 (5 bases). Germline V gene lookup returns CDR1 LGHNA and CDR2 YNFKEQ. The CDR3 covers 15 residues. V gave up 0 bases and J gave up 3 bases, with 12 bases separating them. For the CDR3, the DNA is TGTGCCAGCAGCCAAGACCCAGGGATTTTCTACGAGCAGTACTTC. Translated, it gives CASSQDPGIFYEQYF.

This clone has a single count. The chain employs TRBV27 and TRBJ1-5; TRBD1 might be the D (5 bases). This CDR3 contains 15 residues. V lost 6 bases, J lost 7 bases, and 19 bases lay in between. CDR1 and CDR2 (germline): MNHEY, SMNVEV (reference sequence). The CDR3 reads CASSPGGGFGQPQHF. Written as DNA, the CDR3 is TGTGCCAGCAGCCCCGGGGGGGGGTTCGGGCAGCCCCAGCATTTT.

J is TRBJ1-4 and V is TRBV7-8; 7 bases match TRBD1. V lost 2 bases and J lost 8; bases outside the gene matches: 11. The CDR3 sequence is 16 residues long. Per germline, CDR1 SGHVS and CDR2 FQNEAQ. CDR3 nucleotide sequence: TGTGCCAGCAGCTTAAATTTTGAGGGGGCGCGGGAAAAACTGTTTTTT. It is translated as CASSLNFEGAREKLFF.

This clone was seen a few times. The chain joins TRBV10-1 to TRBJ2-2; TRBD2 matches at 9 bases. The CDR3 is 13 amino acids. Germline loops: CDR1 WNHNN, CDR2 SYGVQD (reference sequence). V dropped 8 bases and J dropped 3; count of bases not matched to a gene: 1. CDR3 DNA: TGCGCCAGCCAGCGGGGGGACACCGGGGAGCTGTTTTTT. Residues: CASQRGDTGELFF.

The chain is built from TRBV6-6 and TRBJ1-1, with D perhaps matching TRBD1 (5 bases). CDR3 size: 16 residues. Germline CDR1 MNHNY, CDR2 SVGAGI (reference sequence). Trimming left V 4 bases short and J 8 bases short, with 23 bases between. CDR3 DNA: TGTGCCAGCAGTTGGGGCCTTTCCTCCGGGACTGCGGAAGCTTTCTTT. This encodes CASSWGLSSGTAEAFF.

The chain combines TRBV27 with TRBJ2-7, with unresolved D. V was shortened by 5 bases and J by 0 bases, with 11 bases between the two germline ends. Germline V lookup: CDR1 MNHEY, CDR2 SMNVEV (reference sequence). The CDR3 consists of 14 residues. This CDR3 is CASSPSSSSYEQYF. The CDR3 bases are TGTGCCAGCAGTCCCTCCTCTAGCTCCTACGAGCAGTACTTC.

The CDR3, as DNA: TGCGCCAGCAGCCTGAGACAGGTTGGTGCCACTGAAGCTTTCTTT. Translation: CASSLRQVGATEAFF. This chain connects TRBV5-1 to TRBJ1-1; D is perhaps TRBD1 (6 bases). Germline values: CDR1 SGHRS, CDR2 YFSETQ. CDR3 length: 15 residues. V dropped 4 bases and J dropped 4 bases, with 17 bases sitting between them.

This clone was recorded a few times. V gene TRBV28 combines with J gene TRBJ1-2; maybe TRBD1 (6 bases). CDR3 length: 16 amino acids. Looked up from germline, CDR1 is MDHEN and CDR2 is SYDVKM. Between the trimmed V and J ends, which lost 3 bases and 5 bases, there was a span of 19 bases. CDR3: CASSLLARGLGYGYTF. In DNA, the CDR3 is TGTGCCAGCAGTTTGCTGGCCAGGGGCTTAGGGTATGGCTACACCTTC.

The CDR3 reads CAWSVRIRGEQYF. As DNA, the CDR3 is TGTGCCTGGAGTGTACGTATCCGGGGCGAGCAGTACTTC. The chain joins TRBV30 to TRBJ2-7, with a tentative D call TRBD2 (5 bases). The CDR3 totals 13 residues. Germline CDR1 GTSNPN, CDR2 SVGIG (reference sequence). Deletions cut 0 bases from V and 6 bases from J, with 12 bases between.

The CDR3 nucleotides read TGTGCCAGCAGGTCTACCCTTTATGGCTACACCTTC. It yields the protein CASRSTLYGYTF. This chain joins TRBV6-5 and TRBJ1-2; D is undetermined. Germline CDR1 and CDR2: MNHEY and SVGAGI. This CDR3 has 12 amino acids. Trimming cost V 6 bases and J 5 bases, with 10 bases left between them.

The chain joins TRBV18 to TRBJ1-3, with D perhaps TRBD1 (5 bases). Germline loops: CDR1 KGHSH, CDR2 LQKENI. Trimming took off 2 bases at V and 0 bases at J, with 11 bases between the two ends. The CDR3 loop spans 16 amino acids. Written as DNA, the CDR3 is TGTGCCAGCTCACCATCAGGACACAACTCTGGAAACACCATATATTTT. This encodes CASSPSGHNSGNTIYF.

CDR3 coding DNA: TGCGCCAGCAGCCCCACTCCTCCAGGGGACCGAAAGTCACCCCTCCACTTT. This codes for CASSPTPPGDRKSPLHF. The rearrangement joins TRBV5-1 to TRBJ1-6; tentatively, D is TRBD1 (6 bases). The CDR3 runs to 17 residues. The ends were cut back, 4 bases at V and 10 bases at J, with 24 bases in the middle. CDR1 SGHRS and CDR2 YFSETQ come from the germline V gene. Combining the CDR3 with reference TRBV5-1 and TRBJ1-6 gives the whole variable domain KAGVTQTPRYLIKTRGQQVTLSCSPISGHRSVSWYQQTPGQGLQFLFEYFSETQRNKGNFPGRFSGRQFSNSRSEMNVSTLELGDSALYLCASSPTPPGDRKSPLHFGNGTRLTVT.

Written as DNA, the CDR3 is TGTGCCAGCAGCTTAAACGGGGTGGCAGGGAGGCGGGAGACCCAGTACTTC. This codes for CASSLNGVAGRRETQYF. The V gene is TRBV7-2, the J gene TRBJ2-5, with a tentative D call TRBD2 (6 bases). V was pared by 2 bases and J by 5 bases, with 21 bases between. The CDR3 loop spans 17 amino acids. Looked up from germline, CDR1 is SGHTA and CDR2 is FQGNSA.

The V gene is TRBV11-2, the J gene TRBJ2-5, with TRBD1 as a possible D gene (5 bases). V lost 2 bases, J lost 1 base, and 11 bases lay in between. This CDR3 has 15 amino acids. The germline CDR1 and CDR2 sequences are SGHAT and FQNNGV. DNA for the CDR3: TGTGCCAGCAGCTTACAGGGCTGGGGCCAAGAGACCCAGTACTTC. Amino acid sequence: CASSLQGWGQETQYF. The entire variable domain, with the rest obtained from reference TRBV11-2 and TRBJ2-5, is as follows: EAGVAQSPRYKIIEKRQSVAFWCNPISGHATLYWYQQILGQGPKLLIQFQNNGVVDDSQLPKDRFSAERLKGVDSTLKIQPAKLEDSAVYLCASSLQGWGQETQYFGPGTRLLVL.